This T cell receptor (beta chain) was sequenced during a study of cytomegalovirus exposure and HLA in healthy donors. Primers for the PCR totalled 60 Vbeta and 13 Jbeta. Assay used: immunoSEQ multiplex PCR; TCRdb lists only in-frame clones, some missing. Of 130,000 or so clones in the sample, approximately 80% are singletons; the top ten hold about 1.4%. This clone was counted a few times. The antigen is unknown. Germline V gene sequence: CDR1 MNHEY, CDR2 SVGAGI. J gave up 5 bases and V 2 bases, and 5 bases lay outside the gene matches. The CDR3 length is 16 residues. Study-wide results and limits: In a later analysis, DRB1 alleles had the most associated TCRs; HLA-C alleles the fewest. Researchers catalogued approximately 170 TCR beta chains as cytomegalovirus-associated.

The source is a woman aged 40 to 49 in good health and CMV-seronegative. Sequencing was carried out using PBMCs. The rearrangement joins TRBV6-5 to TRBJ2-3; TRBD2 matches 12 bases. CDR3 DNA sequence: TGTGCCAGCAGTTACCGGACTAGCGGGGCGGGAGATACGCAGTATTTT. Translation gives CASSYRTSGAGDTQYF.